These 22 T cell receptor beta chains share one sample of origin, sequenced in a study of shared clonotypes between healthy human individuals. Assay: immunoSEQ multiplex PCR; the TCRdb copy retains only in-frame clones and omits some. The table shows 2,100,000 or so clones, with nearly 97% occurring only once. Sequencing was done on a sample of naive CD4+ T cells sorted from blood. Subset of the sample: CD45RA+ positively selected. The receptors come from a man younger than 35 in good health.

Note on this clone: This sample also contains other DNA sequences that code for the same CDR3. The rearrangement links TRBV29-1 to TRBJ1-1, with TRBD1 matching over 9 bases. The CDR3 covers 13 residues. Germline loops: CDR1 SQVTM, CDR2 ANQGSEA. The junction had 4 bases not matched to a gene; V was cut back by 3 bases and J by 5 bases. The CDR3 DNA follows: TGCAGCGTTGAGACAGGGGGTAATACTGAAGCTTTCTTT. This gives the protein CSVETGGNTEAFF. The full variable domain, with the rest looked up from reference TRBV29-1 and TRBJ1-1, is SAVISQKPSRDICQRGTSLTIQCQVDSQVTMMFWYRQQPGQSLTLIATANQGSEATYESGFVIDKFPISRPNLTFSTLTVSNMSPEDSSIYLCSVETGGNTEAFFGQGTRLTVV.

This chain uses TRBV11-3 with TRBJ2-1; 9 bases map to TRBD1. The germline CDR1 and CDR2 sequences are SGHNT and YENEEA. V gave up 5 bases and J gave up 2 bases; unmatched junction bases: 4. The CDR3 loop spans 15 amino acids. Here the CDR3 reads CASSPGDRAYNEQFF. As DNA, the CDR3 is TGTGCCAGCAGCCCAGGGGACAGGGCCTACAATGAGCAGTTCTTC.

This rearrangement joins TRBV9 to TRBJ2-1; 7 bases line up with TRBD1. The CDR3 is made up of 15 amino acids. After removal of 0 bases from V and 4 bases from J, the junction contained 4 bases not matched to a gene. Germline CDR1 reads SGDLS; CDR2 reads YYNGEE. CDR3 loop: CASSVVPGQYNEQFF. As DNA, the CDR3 is TGTGCCAGCAGCGTAGTCCCGGGACAGTACAATGAGCAGTTCTTC.

This clone was counted a single time. Here the CDR3 DNA reads TGTGCCATCAGTGATCCGGGACAGGGGATCGAGCAGTACTTC. Translation: CAISDPGQGIEQYF. The chain couples TRBV10-3 to TRBJ2-7, with TRBD1 identical over 10 bases. This CDR3 comprises 14 residues. Germline CDR1 reads ENHRY; CDR2 reads SYGVKD. V was clipped by 3 bases and J by 6 bases; unmatched bases: 5.

This chain links TRBV7-2 with TRBJ2-7; tentative D call: TRBD1 (5 bases). CDR1 and CDR2 (germline): SGHTA, FQGNSA. The V end lost 5 bases, the J end lost 5 bases, and 13 bases lay between the germline ends. This CDR3 is built from 13 residues. The CDR3 DNA is TGTGCCAGCAGCCCCCAGACAGTTAACGAGCAGTACTTC. The encoded protein is CASSPQTVNEQYF.

CDR3 amino acids: CSLRLAGQETQYF. DNA for the CDR3: TGCAGCCTAAGACTAGCGGGCCAAGAGACCCAGTACTTC. The V gene is TRBV29-1, the J gene TRBJ2-5, with 10 bases matching TRBD2. The CDR3 totals 13 residues. V lost 8 bases and J lost 1; bases outside the gene matches: 4. The V gene's germline CDR1 is SQVTM and CDR2 ANQGSEA.

Comments on this clone: This sample also contains other DNA sequences that code for the same CDR3. The rearrangement uses TRBV5-1 and TRBJ1-6; 8 bases agree with TRBD1. J was trimmed by 8 bases and V by 3 bases; bases with no gene match: 4. The CDR3 runs 14 residues. Germline V gene sequence: CDR1 SGHRS, CDR2 YFSETQ. CDR3 bases: TGCGCCAGCAGCTCGGGACAGGTGGATTCACCCCTCCACTTT. Residues: CASSSGQVDSPLHF.

The chain recombines TRBV18 with TRBJ1-4; 7 bases are shared with TRBD1. Unmatched junction bases numbered 15, after V lost 6 bases and J lost 14 bases. Germline loops: CDR1 KGHSH, CDR2 LQKENI. The CDR3 has 14 amino acids. The chain's CDR3 is CASSAGTAAESLFF. The DNA of the CDR3 is TGTGCCAGCTCGGCCGGGACAGCTGCTGAAAGTCTGTTTTTT.

This chain joins TRBV2 and TRBJ2-7; 8 nucleotides agree with TRBD1. V trimming: 4 bases; J trimming: 4 bases; junction bases outside the gene matches: 6. CDR1 SNHLY and CDR2 FYNNEI come from the germline V gene. The CDR3 runs to 14 residues. The CDR3 region is CASSVRQGWYEQYF. The DNA for the CDR3 is TGTGCCAGCAGTGTTAGACAGGGGTGGTACGAGCAGTACTTC. Complete variable domain (other parts from reference TRBV2 and TRBJ2-7): EPEVTQTPSHQVTQMGQEVILRCVPISNHLYFYWYRQILGQKVEFLVSFYNNEISEKSEIFDDQFSVERPDGSNFTLKIRSTKLEDSAMYFCASSVRQGWYEQYFGPGTRLTVT.

This chain joins TRBV27 and TRBJ2-1, with 12 nucleotides matching TRBD2. The CDR3 covers 15 residues. The germline V gene has CDR1 MNHEY and CDR2 SMNVEV (reference sequence). The V gene end was trimmed by 4 bases and the J gene end by 7 bases; junction bases not matched to a gene: 5. The CDR3 sequence is CASSSGLAGLNEQFF. CDR3 nucleotides: TGTGCCAGCAGTTCGGGACTAGCGGGTTTGAATGAGCAGTTCTTC.

The genes are TRBV18 and TRBJ2-5; no firm D call. The CDR3 runs 14 residues. V lost 2 bases, J lost 1 base, and 8 bases lay in between. The germline CDR1 and CDR2 sequences are KGHSH and LQKENI. The chain's CDR3 is CASSPFPPQETQYF. The CDR3 DNA follows: TGTGCCAGCTCACCATTCCCTCCCCAAGAGACCCAGTACTTC.

V usage is TRBV2 and J usage is TRBJ1-4; possible D gene TRBD1, 5 bases. Trimming shortened V by 2 bases and J by 8 bases, and 18 bases separated the two germline ends. The CDR3 contains 16 residues. The germline V gene encodes CDR1 SNHLY and CDR2 FYNNEI. The CDR3 here is CASSEPGTLRGEKLFF. The CDR3 DNA sequence: TGTGCCAGCAGTGAACCGGGGACCCTTCGAGGCGAAAAACTGTTTTTT.

The V and J genes are TRBV6-5 and TRBJ2-5; 9 positions match TRBD1. The germline gives CDR1 MNHEY, CDR2 SVGAGI. The length of the CDR3 is 15 residues. J was trimmed by 4 bases and V by 5 bases; bases with no gene match: 8. CDR3 sequence: CASSIHRGRGETQYF. The CDR3 nucleotides are TGTGCCAGCAGTATCCACAGGGGGCGGGGAGAGACCCAGTACTTC.

The chain combines TRBV10-3 with TRBJ1-2; possible D gene TRBD1, 6 bases. Germline CDR1 is ENHRY and CDR2 is SYGVKD. CDR3 length: 14 residues. Between the trimmed V and J ends, which lost 8 bases and 4 bases, there was a span of 17 bases. For the CDR3, the DNA is TGTGCCATCGGCGGGACACCCAATCCCTATGGCTACACCTTC. Amino acid sequence: CAIGGTPNPYGYTF.

V gene TRBV30 combines with J gene TRBJ1-2, with a possible D match to TRBD1 (5 bases). CDR1 is GTSNPN, CDR2 SVGIG, per germline (reference sequence). Trimming shortened V by 7 bases and J by 6 bases, and 12 bases separated the two germline ends. CDR3 length equals 11 residues. CDR3 sequence reads: CASTGGNGYTF. CDR3 sequence (DNA): TGTGCCTCCACGGGGGGAAATGGCTACACCTTC.

As to this clone: Other nucleotide sequences from this sample produce the same CDR3. The chain recombines TRBV5-4 with TRBJ2-3, with 9 bases fitting TRBD1. Per the germline V gene, CDR1 is SGHNT and CDR2 is YYREEE (reference sequence). V gave up 0 bases and J gave up 3 bases; unmatched junction bases: 2. CDR3 size: 15 residues. The DNA of the CDR3 is TGTGCCAGCAGCTTGGGGGGACAGGGTACAGATACGCAGTATTTT. Residues: CASSLGGQGTDTQYF.

This chain joins TRBV5-4 and TRBJ2-3; a weak D match, TRBD2 (5 bases). Trimming pared 4 bases from V and 0 bases from J, leaving 9 bases between. The CDR3 covers 14 residues. In germline, CDR1 is SGHNT, CDR2 YYREEE (reference sequence). CDR3 sequence reads: CASSGTGSTDTQYF. CDR3 coding DNA: TGTGCCAGCAGCGGTACGGGGAGCACAGATACGCAGTATTTT.

V gene TRBV11-2 combines with J gene TRBJ2-2; maybe TRBD2 (6 bases). The V gene's germline CDR1 is SGHAT and CDR2 FQNNGV. V was shortened by 4 bases and J by 5 bases, with 11 bases between the two germline ends. The CDR3 has 14 amino acids. This CDR3 is CASSSSGATGELFF. The DNA for the CDR3 is TGTGCCAGCAGCTCATCGGGAGCAACCGGGGAGCTGTTTTTT.

The chain combines TRBV25-1 with TRBJ2-5; 9 nucleotides line up with TRBD2. Trimming cost V 3 bases and J 2 bases; bases outside gene matches: 4. Germline values: CDR1 MGHDK, CDR2 SYGVNS. CDR3 length: 15 amino acids. In DNA, the CDR3 is TGTGCCAGCAGTGATGTAGCGGGAGTTCAAGAGACCCAGTACTTC. Its protein product is CASSDVAGVQETQYF.

The chain combines TRBV6-1 with TRBJ2-7; 9 bases are a match to TRBD1. J was trimmed by 7 bases and V by 6 bases; bases with no gene match: 10. Germline lookup yields CDR1 MNHNS and CDR2 SASEGT. The CDR3 extends over 14 amino acids. Here the CDR3 reads CASRDTGGSREQYF. CDR3 in DNA: TGTGCCAGCAGAGACACAGGGGGCTCCAGGGAGCAGTACTTC.

Written as DNA, the CDR3 is TGTGCCAGCAGCTTGGAGACAGGGATCGTGTACGAGCAGTACTTC. It is translated as CASSLETGIVYEQYF. This chain links TRBV5-4 with TRBJ2-7; TRBD1 aligns across 7 bases. Per the germline V gene, CDR1 is SGHNT and CDR2 is YYREEE (reference sequence). Trimming cost V 0 bases and J 4 bases; bases outside gene matches: 7. The CDR3 is 15 amino acids.

This clone occurred once. V gene TRBV10-1 combines with J gene TRBJ2-1; 11 bases are shared with TRBD2. The CDR3 is made up of 15 amino acids. V shed 7 bases and J 4 bases; nucleotides not matched to a gene: 6. Germline loops: CDR1 WNHNN, CDR2 SYGVQD (reference sequence). Written as DNA, the CDR3 is TGCGCCAGCACCAGGACTAGCGGGTTTTACAATGAGCAGTTCTTC. Encoded protein: CASTRTSGFYNEQFF.